The entry that follows covers one TCR beta chain sequence. Its antigen is unidentified. One junction end disagrees with the germline gene, perhaps due to a read error. This sample was included in a study of CD8+CD57+ T cells in acquired aplastic anemia. Study summary: Average DNA yield from sorted CD4+ and CD8+ cells was around 3 ug. Whole-study findings and limits: Sharing between patients and controls was observed for around 30 CD8+ CDR3 sequences.

Whoever was chosen for sequencing had shown CD8+CD57+ cell expansion by flow cytometry. Severe acquired aplastic anemia was diagnosed in all patients. The CDR3 covers 13 residues. Germline CDR1 reads SEHNR; CDR2 reads FQNEAQ (reference sequence). Genomic DNA acted as the template from which TCR beta VDJ combination and CDR3 sequence profiling were carried out. TCRdb analysed the reads with MiXCR anew, one entry per CDR3 protein. The sample lists about 120,000 distinct CDR3 sequences; about 50% were seen once. The material sequenced was sorted CD4+, CD8+, or CD8+CD57+ T cells (not recorded which) from PBMCs. The origin of this receptor is a human donor with aplastic anemia. The J gene is TRBJ2-3, the V gene TRBV7-9, with D unresolved. In DNA, the CDR3 is TGCGCCAGCAGCCAAGACGGCCCAGATACGCAGTATTTT. It specifies CASSQDGPDTQYF.